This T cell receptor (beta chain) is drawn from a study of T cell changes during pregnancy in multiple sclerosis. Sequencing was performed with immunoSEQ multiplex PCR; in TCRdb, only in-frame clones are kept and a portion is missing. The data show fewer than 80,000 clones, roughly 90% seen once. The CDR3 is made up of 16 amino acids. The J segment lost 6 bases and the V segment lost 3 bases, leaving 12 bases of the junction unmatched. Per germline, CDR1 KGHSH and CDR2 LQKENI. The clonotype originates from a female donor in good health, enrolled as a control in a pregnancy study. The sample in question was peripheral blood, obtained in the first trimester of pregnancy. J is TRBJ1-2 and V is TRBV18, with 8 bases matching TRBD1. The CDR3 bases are TGTGCCAGCTCACCTGGACACGGACAGGGAGTAAATGGCTACACCTTC. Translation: CASSPGHGQGVNGYTF.